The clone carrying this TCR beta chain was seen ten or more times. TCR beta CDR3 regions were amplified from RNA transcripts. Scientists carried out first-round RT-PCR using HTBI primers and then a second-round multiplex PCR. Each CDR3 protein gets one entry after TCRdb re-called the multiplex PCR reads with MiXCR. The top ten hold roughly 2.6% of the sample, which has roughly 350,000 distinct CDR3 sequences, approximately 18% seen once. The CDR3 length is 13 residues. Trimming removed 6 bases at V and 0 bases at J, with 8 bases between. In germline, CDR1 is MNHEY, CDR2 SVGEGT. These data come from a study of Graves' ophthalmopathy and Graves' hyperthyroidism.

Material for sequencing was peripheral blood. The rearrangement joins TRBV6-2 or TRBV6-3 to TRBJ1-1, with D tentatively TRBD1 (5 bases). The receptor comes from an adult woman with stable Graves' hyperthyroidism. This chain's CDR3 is CASRDTMNTEAFF. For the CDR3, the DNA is TGTGCCAGCAGGGACACTATGAACACTGAAGCTTTCTTT.